Each of the 26 T cell receptor beta chains below was sequenced from the same sample in a study of TIL therapy for anti-PD-1-resistant metastatic lung cancer. The immunoSEQ assay was v3. Using immunoSEQ multiplex PCR, the repertoire was profiled, and TCRdb retains in-frame clones only, with some absent. The table includes roughly 92,000 clones, roughly 65% detected once. Documented time point: pre-treatment sample, taken before nivolumab and TIL therapy. Pleural nodules or supraclavicular lymph nodes made up most of the excised metastases sampled. The material sequenced was tumor tissue, taken at baseline. Receptors were obtained from a person aged 25-80 years with non-small cell lung cancer.

The chain joins TRBV6-6 to TRBJ2-1; D is unresolved. The CDR3 contains 13 residues. Germline V CDR1 and CDR2: MNHNY, SVGAGI (reference sequence). Trimming took off 4 bases at V and 7 bases at J, with 11 bases between the two ends. The CDR3 loop reads CASSSAGSNEQFF. The CDR3 DNA reads TGTGCCAGCAGTTCCGCTGGGTCGAATGAGCAGTTCTTC.

J is TRBJ2-7 and V is TRBV4-3, with 11 bases that match TRBD2. J was trimmed by 7 bases and V by 1 base; bases with no gene match: 12. This CDR3 is built from 17 residues. Germline V gene sequence: CDR1 LGHNA, CDR2 YSLEER. The CDR3 loop is CASSQVPLAGGPWEQYF. CDR3 bases: TGCGCCAGCAGCCAAGTCCCTTTAGCGGGAGGGCCATGGGAGCAGTACTTC.

The chain recombines TRBV3-1 (or the pseudogene TRBV3-2) with TRBJ2-3; D not certain. The CDR3 covers 13 residues. The ends were cut back, 4 bases at V and 4 bases at J, with 9 bases in the middle. CDR1 is LGHDT, CDR2 YNNKEL, per germline (reference sequence). The CDR3 spells CASSPLVADTQYF. CDR3 coding DNA: TGTGCCAGCAGCCCCCTAGTGGCAGATACGCAGTATTTT.

J is TRBJ1-1 and V is TRBV7-9, with a tentative D call TRBD1 (5 bases). Germline lookup yields CDR1 SEHNR and CDR2 FQNEAQ (reference sequence). The CDR3 covers 12 residues. V shed 4 bases and J shed 8 bases, with 11 bases lying between them. The CDR3: CASSSGGPEAFF. The CDR3 DNA reads as TGTGCCAGCAGCTCGGGGGGACCCGAAGCTTTCTTT.

The DNA of the CDR3 is TGTGCCTGGAGTGGAATCCCCCACCCGATAGATGAGCAGTTCTTC. It yields the protein CAWSGIPHPIDEQFF. The rearrangement uses TRBV30 and TRBJ2-1, with D hard to call. The CDR3 loop spans 15 amino acids. With 1 base removed from V and 8 bases from J, the gap between germline ends came to 18 bases. Germline loops: CDR1 GTSNPN, CDR2 SVGIG (reference sequence).

This sequence joins TRBV30 and TRBJ1-2, with TRBD1 matching over 7 bases. The trim removed 2 bases at V and 4 bases at J, leaving 10 bases unmatched. CDR1 is GTSNPN, CDR2 SVGIG, per germline (reference sequence). This CDR3 is built from 15 residues. The CDR3 region is CAWSRVSGGLYGYTF. CDR3 nucleotides: TGTGCCTGGAGTAGGGTTTCAGGGGGACTCTATGGCTACACCTTC.

This chain links TRBV7-2 with TRBJ1-3; tentative D call: TRBD1 (6 bases). V lost 8 bases to trimming and J lost 4 bases, with 12 bases between them. The CDR3 has 13 amino acids. Germline loops: CDR1 SGHTA, CDR2 FQGNSA. CDR3: CASGGWLGNTIYF. The CDR3 bases are TGTGCCAGCGGGGGCTGGCTCGGAAACACCATATATTTT.

The genes are TRBV7-9 and TRBJ1-2; D not certain. Looked up from germline, CDR1 is SEHNR and CDR2 is FQNEAQ (reference sequence). V was pared by 3 bases and J by 8 bases, with 16 bases between. This CDR3 region has 14 residues. The CDR3 reads CASSFNSGLRGYTF. The CDR3 nucleotides read TGTGCCAGCAGCTTTAACAGTGGTTTAAGGGGCTACACCTTC.

The chain has TRBV7-9 and TRBJ2-1; weak D call: TRBD2 (5 bases). This CDR3 region has 15 residues. The germline V gene encodes CDR1 SEHNR and CDR2 FQNEAQ (reference sequence). Trimming cost V 2 bases and J 8 bases, with 16 bases left between them. The DNA for the CDR3 is TGTGCCAGCAGCTTATGGACTCGCCCAAATGATGAGCAGTTCTTC. It yields the protein CASSLWTRPNDEQFF.

In its sample, this clone was seen a few times. The rearrangement joins TRBV18 to TRBJ2-7; 11 positions agree with TRBD2. Trimming at V came to 4 bases and at J to 4 bases, leaving 6 bases not matched to a gene. The CDR3 extends over 15 amino acids. Germline V CDR1 and CDR2: KGHSH, LQKENI. The CDR3 here is CASSLLAGGEYEQYF. The CDR3 DNA is TGTGCCAGCTCACTTCTAGCGGGAGGAGAGTACGAGCAGTACTTC.

This clone was observed a few times. The gene calls are TRBV7-9 and TRBJ2-2, with D possibly TRBD1 on 5 matching bases. The CDR3 loop spans 14 amino acids. Trimming took off 4 bases at V and 3 bases at J, with 9 bases between the two ends. CDR1 is SEHNR and CDR2 is FQNEAQ in the germline V gene (reference sequence). CDR3 sequence (DNA): TGTGCCAGCAGCTCATCCAGGGACACCGGGGAGCTGTTTTTT. Translating gives CASSSSRDTGELFF.

About this clone itself: Other DNA sequences in the same sample also yield this CDR3. V gene TRBV19 combines with J gene TRBJ2-7; D not resolved. V was pared by 2 bases and J by 2 bases, with 7 bases between. This CDR3 spans 13 amino acids. Germline V gene sequence: CDR1 LNHDA, CDR2 SQIVND (reference sequence). The CDR3: CASSISDTYEQYF. The CDR3 DNA reads as TGTGCCAGTAGTATATCGGATACCTACGAGCAGTACTTC.

This chain connects TRBV5-1 to TRBJ2-1, with TRBD1 as a possible D gene (7 bases). The CDR3 totals 15 residues. V was clipped by 5 bases and J by 0 bases, with 12 bases between them. CDR1 and CDR2 from the germline V gene are SGHRS and YFSETQ. CDR3 in amino acids: CASRPGGRSYNEQFF. CDR3 in DNA: TGCGCCAGCAGACCAGGGGGGCGCTCCTACAATGAGCAGTTCTTC.

J is TRBJ1-2 and V is TRBV7-3; D is undetermined. This CDR3 contains 13 residues. Between the trimmed V and J ends, which lost 1 base and 7 bases, there was a span of 10 bases. The germline CDR1 and CDR2 sequences are SGHTA and FQGTGA. The CDR3: CASSLNSEVGYTF. The CDR3 region has the DNA TGTGCCAGCAGCTTAAATAGCGAGGTTGGCTACACCTTC.

The V call is TRBV4-3, the J call TRBJ2-7; TRBD1 matches at 9 bases. Germline CDR1 and CDR2: LGHNA and YSLEER. V shed 4 bases and J 3 bases; nucleotides not matched to a gene: 7. The CDR3 is 15 residues long. CDR3 bases: TGCGCCAGCAGCCGAACACCGGGACAGGGCTACGAGCAGTACTTC. Protein: CASSRTPGQGYEQYF.

V gene TRBV7-9 combines with J gene TRBJ1-2; the match to TRBD1 covers 9 bases. The trim removed 6 bases at V and 2 bases at J, leaving 4 bases unmatched. There are 14 residues in the CDR3. CDR1 and CDR2 from the germline V gene are SEHNR and FQNEAQ (reference sequence). CDR3 bases: TGTGCCAGCAGGCCTGGGACAGGGAACTATGGCTACACCTTC. The encoded protein is CASRPGTGNYGYTF. The full variable domain, rest sourced from reference TRBV7-9 and TRBJ1-2, is DTGVSQNPRHKITKRGQNVTFRCDPISEHNRLYWYRQTLGQGPEFLTYFQNEAQLEKSRLLSDRFSAERPKGSFSTLEIQRTEQGDSAMYLCASRPGTGNYGYTFGSGTRLTVV.

This chain links TRBV30 with TRBJ1-1; tentatively, D is TRBD1 (5 bases). The CDR3 has 12 residues. Germline V gene sequence: CDR1 GTSNPN, CDR2 SVGIG (reference sequence). V was trimmed by 0 bases and J by 8 bases, leaving 10 bases between them. CDR3 sequence (DNA): TGTGCCTGGAGTGTGTACGACAGAGAAGCTTTCTTT. This translates into CAWSVYDREAFF.

This sequence joins TRBV18 and TRBJ2-7; TRBD1 matches 7 bases. J gave up 5 bases and V 5 bases, and 12 bases lay outside the gene matches. The CDR3 runs to 15 residues. Germline V lookup: CDR1 KGHSH, CDR2 LQKENI. The CDR3 DNA sequence: TGTGCCAGCTCAACGAGACAGGGCGTTACCAACGAGCAGTACTTC. Translating it yields CASSTRQGVTNEQYF.

The CDR3 coding sequence is TGTGCCAGCAGCACGAAGACAGGGCAGAACACTGAAGCTTTCTTT. Translating gives CASSTKTGQNTEAFF. The chain uses TRBV5-4 and TRBJ1-1; 7 nucleotides line up with TRBD1. The germline CDR1 and CDR2 sequences are SGHNT and YYREEE (reference sequence). The trim removed 4 bases at V and 1 base at J, leaving 7 bases unmatched. The CDR3 is made up of 15 amino acids.

This clone was observed a few times. This sequence joins TRBV21-1 and TRBJ2-4; TRBD2 was called by the table and not checked on the DNA. TRBV21-1 represents a pseudogene. The CDR3 is 14 residues long. The CDR3 nucleotides read TGTGCCAGCAGTCTAGGACTAGCCAAAAACATTCAGTACTTC. Its protein product is CASSLGLAKNIQYF.

The chain joins TRBV10-2 to TRBJ2-2, with 7 bases aligning to TRBD1. Trimming took 6 bases from V and 0 from J; bases not matched to a gene: 1. The CDR3 contains 14 residues. Germline V gives CDR1 WSHSY, CDR2 SAAADI. The CDR3 region has the DNA TGCGCCAGCAGGACAGGGACGAACACCGGGGAGCTGTTTTTT. Translated: CASRTGTNTGELFF.

The rearrangement uses TRBV5-4 and TRBJ2-3, with D unclear. CDR1 and CDR2 (germline): SGHNT, YYREEE (reference sequence). With 0 bases removed from V and 2 bases from J, the gap between germline ends came to 10 bases. The CDR3 consists of 15 residues. The CDR3 bases are TGTGCCAGCAGCTTGGAGGTCGGTTTCACAGATACGCAGTATTTT. Its protein product is CASSLEVGFTDTQYF. The entire variable domain, with the rest obtained from reference TRBV5-4 and TRBJ2-3, is as follows: ETGVTQSPTHLIKTRGQQVTLRCSSQSGHNTVSWYQQALGQGPQFIFQYYREEENGRGNFPPRFSGLQFPNYSSELNVNALELDDSALYLCASSLEVGFTDTQYFGPGTRLTVL.

The chain uses TRBV14 and TRBJ2-7; D is unclear. The germline V gene encodes CDR1 SGHDN and CDR2 FVKESK. CDR3 length equals 13 residues. The V end lost 0 bases, the J end lost 9 bases, and 12 bases lay between the germline ends. The CDR3 sequence: CASSQDSQTGQYF. The CDR3, as DNA: TGTGCCAGCAGCCAAGACTCTCAAACGGGGCAGTACTTC.

This clone is a singleton in its sample. The chain recombines TRBV5-6 with TRBJ1-2; D gene uncertain. V was cut by 0 bases and J by 8 bases, with 20 bases left in between. The CDR3 is 16 amino acids. CDR1 SGHDT and CDR2 YYEEEE come from the germline V gene. CDR3 sequence reads: CASSLAGRSRSRGYTF. The CDR3, as DNA: TGTGCCAGCAGCTTGGCCGGACGGAGTCGAAGTCGCGGCTACACCTTC.

This sequence joins TRBV6-2 or TRBV6-3 and TRBJ2-5, with D perhaps being TRBD1 or TRBD2 (5 bases each). CDR1 and CDR2 (germline): MNHEY, SVGEGT. V gave up 3 bases and J gave up 2 bases, with 13 bases separating them. The CDR3 has 15 residues. The CDR3 region is CASSYGGVGQETQYF. The CDR3 region has the DNA TGTGCCAGCAGTTATGGGGGAGTAGGACAAGAGACCCAGTACTTC.

The CDR3 nucleotides read TGCAGCGTTGGAGGGGGCGGCGGGGCCAACGTCCTGACTTTC. It translates to CSVGGGGGANVLTF. The V call is TRBV29-1, the J call TRBJ2-6; 7 bases align to TRBD1. V lost 4 bases and J lost 4; bases outside the gene matches: 4. From germline, CDR1 is SQVTM and CDR2 ANQGSEA. This CDR3 spans 14 amino acids.